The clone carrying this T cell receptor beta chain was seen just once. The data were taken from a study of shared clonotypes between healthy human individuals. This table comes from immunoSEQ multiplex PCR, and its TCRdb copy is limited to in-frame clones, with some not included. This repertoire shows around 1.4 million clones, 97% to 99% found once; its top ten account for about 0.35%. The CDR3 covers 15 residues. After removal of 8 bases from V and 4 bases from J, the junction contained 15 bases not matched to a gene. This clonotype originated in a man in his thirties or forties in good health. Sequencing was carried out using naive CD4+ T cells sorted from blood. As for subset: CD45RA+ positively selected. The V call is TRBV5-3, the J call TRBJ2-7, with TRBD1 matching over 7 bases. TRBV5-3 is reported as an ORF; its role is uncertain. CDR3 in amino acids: CASSATGTDRYEQYF. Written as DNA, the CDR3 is TGTGCCAGCAGCGCCACCGGGACAGATAGATACGAGCAGTACTTC.